This T cell receptor (beta chain) was recovered during a study of blood T cell repertoires in COVID-19. In the study overall: The origin of the acute and convalescent COVID-19 samples was the United States, Italy and Spain. T cells, B-cell-depleted T cells, or PBMCs provided the cDNA or gDNA that served as material.

Original analysis: Amplification of reference gene primers was used by the study to estimate nucleated cell counts. Libraries were prepared by immunoSEQ multiplex PCR; TCRdb keeps only in-frame clonotypes and omits some of them. That table supplies the V and J calls and clone size; D and trimming were determined from the DNA. Altogether 150,000 or so clones are present, 75% to 85% being singletons, with the ten largest covering approximately 0.5%. Germline assignment: CDR1 MNHEY and CDR2 SVGAGI. V lost 6 bases, J lost 5 bases, and 7 bases stayed unmatched. CDR3 length: 15 amino acids. This clone occurred a few times.

The TCR originated in a man aged 60 to 69 with acute or convalescent COVID-19. The sequenced sample consisted of peripheral blood. This sequence joins TRBV6-5 and TRBJ2-2; 9 positions match TRBD1. The CDR3 sequence is CASRAGTGKTGELFF. CDR3 DNA: TGTGCCAGCAGGGCCGGGACAGGGAAAACCGGGGAGCTGTTTTTT.